Each of the 29 T cell receptor beta chains below was sequenced from the same sample in a study of blood T cell repertoires in COVID-19. The table came from immunoSEQ multiplex PCR; TCRdb's copy has only in-frame clones and leaves some out. This table has around 700,000 clones, just under 90% appearing once. Sequenced input: peripheral blood. The receptors come from a woman aged 18-29 years with acute or convalescent COVID-19.

The chain is built from TRBV29-1 and TRBJ2-5, with D tentatively TRBD1 (5 bases). The ends were cut back, 0 bases at V and 5 bases at J, with 13 bases in the middle. Germline CDR1 reads SQVTM; CDR2 reads ANQGSEA. CDR3 length equals 14 residues. CDR3 DNA sequence: TGCAGCGTTGAAGACCCAGGGCGCCGGGAGACCCAGTACTTC. Its protein product is CSVEDPGRRETQYF. Based on the CDR3 plus reference TRBV29-1 and TRBJ2-5, the full variable domain is SAVISQKPSRDICQRGTSLTIQCQVDSQVTMMFWYRQQPGQSLTLIATANQGSEATYESGFVIDKFPISRPNLTFSTLTVSNMSPEDSSIYLCSVEDPGRRETQYFGPGTRLLVL.

V usage is TRBV28 and J usage is TRBJ1-4; 9 nucleotides line up with TRBD1. The CDR3 totals 13 residues. Germline CDR1 is MDHEN and CDR2 is SYDVKM. J was trimmed by 7 bases and V by 7 bases; bases with no gene match: 4. In DNA form, the CDR3 reads TGTGCCAGCAAAGGACAGGGGATTGAAAAACTGTTTTTT. Translating gives CASKGQGIEKLFF.

The chain has TRBV5-4 and TRBJ1-2; 9 bases fit TRBD1. V shed 4 bases, J shed 3 bases, and the junction held 7 bases outside the gene matches. The CDR3 sequence is 15 residues long. From germline, CDR1 is SGHNT and CDR2 YYREEE (reference sequence). CDR3 in amino acids: CASSRGQGKDYGYTF. The CDR3 bases are TGTGCCAGCAGCCGAGGACAGGGGAAGGACTATGGCTACACCTTC.

This clone was counted a single time. V gene TRBV7-2 combines with J gene TRBJ1-2; TRBD1 matches at 7 bases. CDR3 length: 13 residues. CDR1 is SGHTA and CDR2 is FQGNSA in the germline V gene. The V and J ends lost 2 bases and 6 bases, in that order; junction bases with no gene match: 3. The CDR3 here is CASSLRGQDGYTF. As DNA, the CDR3 is TGTGCCAGCAGCTTAAGGGGGCAGGATGGCTACACCTTC.

This clone was observed a single time. The rearrangement links TRBV27 to TRBJ1-1; D gene uncertain. CDR3 length: 13 residues. Per germline, CDR1 MNHEY and CDR2 SMNVEV (reference sequence). With 4 bases removed from V and 1 base from J, the gap between germline ends came to 7 bases. CDR3 sequence reads: CASSSLGNTEAFF. The CDR3 DNA reads as TGTGCCAGCAGTTCCCTAGGGAACACTGAAGCTTTCTTT.

V usage is TRBV15 and J usage is TRBJ2-7, with 9 bases identical to TRBD1. In germline, CDR1 is LNHNV, CDR2 YYDKDF (reference sequence). Trimming at V came to 3 bases and at J to 4 bases, leaving 7 bases not matched to a gene. The CDR3 has 15 amino acids. The CDR3 nucleotides read TGTGCCACCAGCAGTGCCGGACAGGGGTTTTACGAGCAGTACTTC. Amino acids: CATSSAGQGFYEQYF.

The chain combines TRBV5-1 with TRBJ2-2; no definite D call. CDR1 SGHRS and CDR2 YFSETQ come from the germline V gene. Trimming shortened V by 2 bases and J by 6 bases, and 8 bases separated the two germline ends. The CDR3 is 13 residues long. CDR3: CASSFFGSGELFF. The CDR3, as DNA: TGCGCCAGCAGCTTCTTCGGGTCCGGGGAGCTGTTTTTT.

The gene calls are TRBV5-5 and TRBJ1-5, with no clear D. The CDR3 is made up of 15 amino acids. Trimming pared 2 bases from V and 0 bases from J, leaving 9 bases between. Per the germline V gene, CDR1 is SGHKS and CDR2 is YYEKEE (reference sequence). As DNA, the CDR3 is TGTGCCAGCAGCTTCGGTCGTAATAGCAATCAGCCCCAGCATTTT. It codes for CASSFGRNSNQPQHF.

The V gene is TRBV25-1, the J gene TRBJ1-5; no clear D. The CDR3 has 14 amino acids. V shed 2 bases and J shed 3 bases, with 8 bases lying between them. The germline gives CDR1 MGHDK, CDR2 SYGVNS. The CDR3 DNA sequence: TGTGCCAGCAGTGAAGACGGAGACAATCAGCCCCAGCATTTT. Translating it yields CASSEDGDNQPQHF.

V usage is TRBV10-2 and J usage is TRBJ2-7, with TRBD2 as a possible D gene (6 bases). The CDR3 extends over 13 amino acids. In germline, CDR1 is WSHSY, CDR2 SAAADI. The V and J ends lost 4 bases and 4 bases respectively, with 11 bases between them. Here the CDR3 reads CASSGGDLYEQYF. The CDR3, as DNA: TGCGCCAGCAGTGGCGGGGACTTGTACGAGCAGTACTTC.

The rearrangement uses TRBV5-1 and TRBJ2-3; D gene uncertain. V dropped 4 bases and J dropped 1 base, with 13 bases sitting between them. From germline, CDR1 is SGHRS and CDR2 YFSETQ. The CDR3 has 15 amino acids. The DNA of the CDR3 is TGCGCCAGCAGCCAAAATACTATTGGCACAGATACGCAGTATTTT. Its protein product is CASSQNTIGTDTQYF.

This clone was counted only a few times. The chain joins TRBV24-1 to TRBJ1-1, with unresolved D. The V gene lost 7 bases and the J gene lost 5 bases, with 7 bases spanning the gap. Germline V gene data show CDR1 as KGHDR and CDR2 as SFDVKD. The CDR3 sequence is 11 residues long. The CDR3 loop is CATREGTEAFF. The CDR3 bases are TGTGCCACCAGGGAGGGAACTGAAGCTTTCTTT.

The chain has TRBV5-1 and TRBJ1-2; 7 bases are shared with TRBD1. Looked up from germline, CDR1 is SGHRS and CDR2 is YFSETQ. The V segment lost 4 bases and the J segment 4 bases; nucleotides outside the gene matches: 10. The CDR3 is 15 residues long. Here the CDR3 reads CASSDRQGVGYGYTF. The CDR3, as DNA: TGCGCCAGCAGCGATCGACAGGGAGTAGGCTATGGCTACACCTTC.

The V gene is TRBV6-5, the J gene TRBJ2-2; D call uncertain. Germline CDR1 reads MNHEY; CDR2 reads SVGAGI. V lost 10 bases and J 5 bases, leaving 11 bases between the germline ends. This CDR3 contains 12 residues. Written as DNA, the CDR3 is TGTGCCATCAACAGAGCTACCGGGGAGCTGTTTTTT. Residues: CAINRATGELFF.

This clone was detected only once. The CDR3 nucleotides are TGTGCCAGCAGCGGGGGGACTAGCGGAGAGACCCAGTACTTC. It is translated as CASSGGTSGETQYF. The genes are TRBV9 and TRBJ2-5; 11 positions agree with TRBD2. This CDR3 is built from 14 residues. The germline gives CDR1 SGDLS, CDR2 YYNGEE. V lost 3 bases to trimming and J lost 4 bases; unmatched junction nucleotides: 2.

J is TRBJ2-3 and V is TRBV7-9; D ambiguous. This CDR3 contains 13 residues. Germline loops: CDR1 SEHNR, CDR2 FQNEAQ (reference sequence). V was trimmed by 2 bases and J by 6 bases, leaving 9 bases between them. CDR3 nucleotide sequence: TGTGCCAGCAGCTTACCGTTTCCGGATACGCAGTATTTT. It encodes CASSLPFPDTQYF.

The rearrangement joins TRBV6-5 to TRBJ1-1; 10 bases agree with TRBD1. Looked up from germline, CDR1 is MNHEY and CDR2 is SVGAGI. Losses at the gene ends were 8 bases for V and 5 bases for J; bases not matched to a gene: 11. The CDR3 length is 15 residues. Here the CDR3 reads CASPLSPGQGTEAFF. CDR3 nucleotides: TGTGCCAGCCCTCTGAGCCCGGGACAGGGGACTGAAGCTTTCTTT.

This sequence joins TRBV5-8 and TRBJ1-1; 9 bases fit TRBD1. Germline V CDR1 and CDR2: SGHTS, YDEGEE. J lost 6 bases, V lost 2 bases, and 5 bases had no gene match. CDR3 length: 14 residues. The CDR3 loop reads CASSFGTGKSEAFF. The DNA of the CDR3 is TGTGCCAGCAGCTTCGGGACAGGGAAGTCTGAAGCTTTCTTT.

This chain joins TRBV7-2 and TRBJ1-5; unclear D gene. V was pared by 2 bases and J by 11 bases, with 16 bases between. Germline V gene lookup returns CDR1 SGHTA and CDR2 FQGNSA. There are 14 residues in the CDR3. CDR3 protein: CASSLKRGQVAQHF. The CDR3 DNA follows: TGTGCCAGCAGCTTAAAACGGGGTCAGGTAGCCCAGCATTTT.

The chain has TRBV30 and TRBJ1-2; D gene unclear. This CDR3 comprises 12 residues. The V gene's germline CDR1 is GTSNPN and CDR2 SVGIG (reference sequence). Trimming took off 0 bases at V and 4 bases at J, with 6 bases between the two ends. In DNA, the CDR3 is TGTGCCTGGAGTGTAAAGCCCTATGGCTACACCTTC. Its translation is CAWSVKPYGYTF.

The rearrangement uses TRBV4-2 and TRBJ2-6; possibly TRBD2 for D (5 bases). The CDR3 spans 17 residues. CDR1 and CDR2 from the germline V gene are LGHNA and YNFKEQ. Trimming took 1 base from V and 2 from J, leaving 12 bases between them. The CDR3 sequence is CASSQGAGGTGANVLTF. The CDR3 DNA reads as TGTGCCAGCAGCCAAGGGGCGGGTGGAACTGGGGCCAACGTCCTGACTTTC.

This clone was picked up a small number of times. CDR3 coding DNA: TGTGCCAGTAGTACCCCCCGGGACAGTATTCTACGCGCGAGCTCCTATAATTCACCCCTCCACTTT. Its translation is CASSTPRDSILRASSYNSPLHF. J is TRBJ1-6 and V is TRBV19, with 7 nucleotides matching TRBD1. CDR3 length equals 22 residues. V dropped 4 bases and J dropped 0; count of bases not matched to a gene: 21. The germline V gene has CDR1 LNHDA and CDR2 SQIVND (reference sequence).

The J gene is TRBJ2-7, the V gene TRBV18, with TRBD1 matching over 8 bases. This CDR3 contains 15 residues. Trimming cost V 2 bases and J 3 bases; bases outside gene matches: 6. Germline values: CDR1 KGHSH, CDR2 LQKENI. This chain's CDR3 is CASSPEQGDDYEQYF. CDR3 in DNA: TGTGCCAGCTCACCAGAACAGGGGGATGACTACGAGCAGTACTTC. The complete variable domain, with remaining parts taken from reference TRBV18 and TRBJ2-7, reads NAGVMQNPRHLVRRRGQEARLRCSPMKGHSHVYWYRQLPEEGLKFMVYLQKENIIDESGMPKERFSAEFPKEGPSILRIQQVVRGDSAAYFCASSPEQGDDYEQYFGPGTRLTVT.

This clone was seen a single time. The chain has TRBV27 and TRBJ1-1; no clear D. Trimming removed 3 bases from V and 1 base from J, with 6 bases in between. CDR3 length: 13 amino acids. Germline CDR1 MNHEY, CDR2 SMNVEV (reference sequence). For the CDR3, the DNA is TGTGCCAGCAGTTTGTGGGCGAACACTGAAGCTTTCTTT. It specifies CASSLWANTEAFF.

The rearrangement joins TRBV25-1 to TRBJ1-5, with a tentative D call TRBD1 (6 bases). The CDR3 consists of 15 residues. Germline CDR1 MGHDK, CDR2 SYGVNS. Trimming stripped 5 bases from V and 7 bases from J, with 18 bases between. The CDR3 coding sequence is TGTGCCAGCAGTCGCGGGGGGGCAGGGGAACAGCCCCAGCATTTT. It is translated as CASSRGGAGEQPQHF.

The DNA of the CDR3 is TGTGCCTCCCGGGACAGTGGTGAAGCTTTCTTT. Translated: CASRDSGEAFF. The chain is built from TRBV18 and TRBJ1-1; TRBD1 matches at 7 bases. V lost 11 bases and J lost 7; bases outside the gene matches: 7. The CDR3 sequence is 11 residues long. Germline V lookup: CDR1 KGHSH, CDR2 LQKENI.

The chain combines TRBV5-5 with TRBJ1-2; 7 nucleotides match TRBD1. The CDR3 is 14 residues long. Germline loops: CDR1 SGHKS, CDR2 YYEKEE (reference sequence). The V gene end was trimmed by 2 bases and the J gene end by 2 bases; junction bases not matched to a gene: 3. The chain's CDR3 is CASSFDRANYGYTF. As DNA, the CDR3 is TGTGCCAGCAGCTTTGACAGGGCCAACTATGGCTACACCTTC.

This chain links TRBV7-8 with TRBJ2-7; a weak D match, TRBD2 (5 bases). The V end was cut by 5 bases, the J end by 5 bases, with 19 bases between. The CDR3 contains 15 residues. CDR1 and CDR2 from the germline V gene are SGHVS and FQNEAQ. The CDR3 spells CASSNPGLAVHEQYF. CDR3 bases: TGTGCCAGCAGCAACCCCGGGCTAGCTGTCCACGAGCAGTACTTC.

The genes are TRBV29-1 and TRBJ1-2; 7 nucleotides match TRBD1. CDR3 length: 14 residues. CDR1 is SQVTM and CDR2 is ANQGSEA in the germline V gene. Trimming at V came to 8 bases and at J to 3 bases, leaving 12 bases not matched to a gene. CDR3 residues: CSIQSRQGDYGYTF. CDR3 coding DNA: TGCAGCATACAATCCAGACAGGGAGACTATGGCTACACCTTC.